The 12 T cell receptor beta chains given below trace back to one sample, sequenced in a study of cytomegalovirus exposure and HLA in healthy donors. Primers included in the PCR were 60 Vbeta and 13 Jbeta primers. The assay was immunoSEQ multiplex PCR, and TCRdb's table has in-frame clones only and misses some. The table shows about 130,000 clones, with approximately 87% occurring only once. The sample comprised PBMCs. Receptors were obtained from a woman in her 30s in good health and CMV-seronegative.

The gene calls are TRBV28 and TRBJ2-3; D possibly corresponds to TRBD2 (6 bases). There are 14 residues in the CDR3. V was cut by 5 bases and J by 8 bases, with 17 bases left in between. Germline CDR1 MDHEN, CDR2 SYDVKM. CDR3 in amino acids: CASSPRLEGGTQYF. The DNA for the CDR3 is TGTGCCAGCAGTCCGCGCCTGGAGGGAGGTACGCAGTATTTT.

V and J are TRBV9 and TRBJ2-2; tentative D call: TRBD1 (5 bases). Per the germline V gene, CDR1 is SGDLS and CDR2 is YYNGEE. This CDR3 has 16 amino acids. The ends were cut back, 1 base at V and 3 bases at J, with 13 bases in the middle. The CDR3 DNA is TGTGCCAGCAGCGTAAGCCCCGACAGAGACACCGGGGAGCTGTTTTTT. Translation: CASSVSPDRDTGELFF.

The J gene is TRBJ1-4, the V gene TRBV28; D uncertain. Germline values: CDR1 MDHEN, CDR2 SYDVKM. This CDR3 spans 15 amino acids. V was shortened by 4 bases and J by 11 bases, with 20 bases between the two germline ends. CDR3: CASSSTALSDGKLFF. The CDR3 DNA reads as TGTGCCAGCAGTTCAACAGCCTTATCGGATGGGAAACTGTTTTTT.

For the CDR3, the DNA is TGTGCCAGCAGTGTCGTCGGCACAGATACGCAGTATTTT. Encoded protein: CASSVVGTDTQYF. The chain recombines TRBV2 with TRBJ2-3; D is uncertain. CDR1 is SNHLY and CDR2 is FYNNEI in the germline V gene. Trimming removed 4 bases from V and 1 base from J, with 6 bases in between. This CDR3 is 13 amino acids long.

J is TRBJ2-5 and V is TRBV28, with D possibly matching TRBD1 (6 bases). V was shortened by 3 bases and J by 1 base, with 12 bases between the two germline ends. In germline, CDR1 is MDHEN, CDR2 SYDVKM. This CDR3 is built from 15 residues. Here the CDR3 DNA reads TGTGCCAGCAGTTTTTACAGGGTTGGCCAAGAGACCCAGTACTTC. This encodes CASSFYRVGQETQYF.

The rearrangement joins TRBV4-3 to TRBJ1-4; D is perhaps TRBD1 (5 bases). Germline V gives CDR1 LGHNA, CDR2 YSLEER. V lost 4 bases and J lost 7, with 22 bases in between. The CDR3 length is 17 residues. This chain's CDR3 is CASSPSSAASRGEKLFF. The CDR3 coding sequence is TGCGCCAGCAGCCCCTCAAGCGCGGCGAGTAGGGGTGAAAAACTGTTTTTT.

The chain recombines TRBV4-2 with TRBJ2-1; 11 bases are shared with TRBD2. CDR1 and CDR2 (germline): LGHNA, YNFKEQ. The CDR3 runs to 16 residues. Unmatched junction bases numbered 5, after V lost 1 base and J lost 6 bases. DNA of the CDR3: TGTGCCAGCAGCCAAGTTCCCGGACTAGCGGGCAATGAGCAGTTCTTC. Residues: CASSQVPGLAGNEQFF.

For the CDR3, the DNA is TGTGCCTGGAGTGTCGGGGGGGGAAATGAGCAGTTCTTC. It specifies CAWSVGGGNEQFF. V gene TRBV30 combines with J gene TRBJ2-1; TRBD2 aligns across 8 bases. In germline, CDR1 is GTSNPN, CDR2 SVGIG (reference sequence). The CDR3 consists of 13 residues. Trimming removed 0 bases from V and 7 bases from J; junction bases left unmatched: 2.

Here the CDR3 reads CASSLADSYNFEAFF. CDR3 nucleotide sequence: TGTGCCAGCAGCTTGGCGGACAGCTATAATTTTGAAGCTTTCTTT. The chain employs TRBV5-4 and TRBJ1-1; TRBD1 might be the D (6 bases). In germline, CDR1 is SGHNT, CDR2 YYREEE (reference sequence). Deletions cut 0 bases from V and 7 bases from J, with 16 bases between. CDR3 length: 15 amino acids.

The V call is TRBV28, the J call TRBJ2-7; 9 bases match TRBD1. Germline trimming cut 2 bases from V and 5 bases from J; bases unmatched to any gene: 13. The CDR3 spans 17 residues. In germline, CDR1 is MDHEN, CDR2 SYDVKM. The CDR3 protein is CASSLSVGNRGLDEQYF. CDR3 DNA sequence: TGTGCCAGCAGTTTAAGCGTGGGGAACAGGGGGCTCGACGAGCAGTACTTC.

CDR3 sequence reads: CASGGASNYGYTF. CDR3 bases: TGTGCCAGCGGGGGGGCATCTAACTATGGCTACACCTTC. The V gene is TRBV6-5, the J gene TRBJ1-2, with a weak D call TRBD1 (6 bases). The CDR3 is 13 residues long. Trimming removed 8 bases from V and 0 bases from J, with 10 bases in between. CDR1 is MNHEY, CDR2 SVGAGI, per germline.

The rearrangement links TRBV7-8 to TRBJ2-2, with a weak D call TRBD2 (7 bases). The V gene lost 2 bases and the J gene lost 7 bases, with 17 bases spanning the gap. Germline V gene sequence: CDR1 SGHVS, CDR2 FQNEAQ. This CDR3 contains 16 residues. Here the CDR3 DNA reads TGTGCCAGCAGCTTAATTGGGGGGGGGCTGCACGGGGAGCTGTTTTTT. Its protein product is CASSLIGGGLHGELFF.